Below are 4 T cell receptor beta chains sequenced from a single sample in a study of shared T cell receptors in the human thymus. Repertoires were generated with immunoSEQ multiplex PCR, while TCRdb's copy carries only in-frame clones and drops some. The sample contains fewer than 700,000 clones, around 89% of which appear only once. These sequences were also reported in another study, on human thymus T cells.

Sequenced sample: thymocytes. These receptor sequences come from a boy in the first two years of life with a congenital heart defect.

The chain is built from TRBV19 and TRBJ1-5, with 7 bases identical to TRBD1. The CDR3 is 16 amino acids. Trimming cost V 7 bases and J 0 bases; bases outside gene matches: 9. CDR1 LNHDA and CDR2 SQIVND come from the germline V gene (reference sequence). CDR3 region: CASTGGWDSSNQPQHF. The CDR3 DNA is TGTGCCAGTACGGGGGGGTGGGACAGTAGCAATCAGCCCCAGCATTTT.

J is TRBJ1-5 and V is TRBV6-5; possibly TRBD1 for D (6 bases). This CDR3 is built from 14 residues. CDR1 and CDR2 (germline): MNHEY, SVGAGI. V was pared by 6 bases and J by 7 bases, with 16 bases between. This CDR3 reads CASRMDSPRQPQHF. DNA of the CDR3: TGTGCCAGCAGGATGGACAGTCCGAGACAGCCCCAGCATTTT.

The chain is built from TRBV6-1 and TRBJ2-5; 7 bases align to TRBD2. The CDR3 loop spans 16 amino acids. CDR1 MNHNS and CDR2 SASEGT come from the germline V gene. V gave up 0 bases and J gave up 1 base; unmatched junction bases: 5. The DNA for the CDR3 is TGTGCCAGCAGTGAAGCCCGAGCGGGGCTCCAAGAGACCCAGTACTTC. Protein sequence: CASSEARAGLQETQYF.

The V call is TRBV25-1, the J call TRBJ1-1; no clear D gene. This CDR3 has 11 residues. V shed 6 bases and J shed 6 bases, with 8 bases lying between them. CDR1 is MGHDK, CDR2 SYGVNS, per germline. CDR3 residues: CASRNGSEAFF. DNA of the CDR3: TGTGCCAGCAGAAACGGGTCTGAAGCTTTCTTT.